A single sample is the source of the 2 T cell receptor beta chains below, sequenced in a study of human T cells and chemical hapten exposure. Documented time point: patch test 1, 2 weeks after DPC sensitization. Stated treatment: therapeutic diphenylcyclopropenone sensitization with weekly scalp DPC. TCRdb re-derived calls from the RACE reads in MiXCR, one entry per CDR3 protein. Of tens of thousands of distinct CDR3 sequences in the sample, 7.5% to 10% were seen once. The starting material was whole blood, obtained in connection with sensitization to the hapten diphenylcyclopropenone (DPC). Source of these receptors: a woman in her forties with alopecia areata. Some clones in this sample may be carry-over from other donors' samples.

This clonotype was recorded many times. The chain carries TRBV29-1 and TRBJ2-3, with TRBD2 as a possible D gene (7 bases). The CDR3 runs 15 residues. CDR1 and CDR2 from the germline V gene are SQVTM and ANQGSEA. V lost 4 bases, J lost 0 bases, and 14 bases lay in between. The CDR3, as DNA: TGCAGCGTTGTTTTGGGGGGGCCAAGCACAGATACGCAGTATTTT. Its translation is CSVVLGGPSTDTQYF.

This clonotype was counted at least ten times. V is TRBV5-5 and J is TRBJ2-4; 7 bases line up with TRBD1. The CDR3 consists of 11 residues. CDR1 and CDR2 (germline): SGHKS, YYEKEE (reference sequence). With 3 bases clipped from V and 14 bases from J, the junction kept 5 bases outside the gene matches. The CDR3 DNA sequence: TGTGCCAGCAGCTCCTCCGGGACAGAGTACTTC. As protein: CASSSSGTEYF.